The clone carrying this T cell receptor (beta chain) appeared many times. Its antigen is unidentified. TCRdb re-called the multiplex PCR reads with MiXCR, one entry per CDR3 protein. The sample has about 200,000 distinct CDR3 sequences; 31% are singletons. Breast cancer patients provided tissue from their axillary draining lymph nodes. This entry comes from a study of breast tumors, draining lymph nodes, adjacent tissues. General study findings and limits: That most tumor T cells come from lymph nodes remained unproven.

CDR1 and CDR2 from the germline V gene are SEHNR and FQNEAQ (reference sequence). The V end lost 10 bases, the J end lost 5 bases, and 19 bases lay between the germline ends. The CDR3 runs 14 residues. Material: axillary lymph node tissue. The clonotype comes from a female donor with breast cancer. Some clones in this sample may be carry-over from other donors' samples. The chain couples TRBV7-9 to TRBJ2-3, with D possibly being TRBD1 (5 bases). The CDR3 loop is CATPTAAQGDTQYF. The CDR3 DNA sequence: TGTGCCACCCCGACGGCGGCCCAGGGAGATACGCAGTATTTT.